A selection of T cell receptor beta chains follows, all from one sample in a study of T cell responses to AZD1222 COVID-19 vaccine. TCRdb's table, derived via immunoSEQ multiplex PCR, lists solely in-frame clones and lacks some. Among about 140,000 clones listed, roughly 90% were seen once. Sample: peripheral blood, taken 28 days after the second AZD1222 dose. These receptors came from an adult who received the AZD1222 COVID-19 vaccine. CDR3s include the opening cysteine and the closing phenylalanine or tryptophan. The D gene is left open where the match is weak. Size tells how often a clone was seen (once, few, many) or the class of an expanded clone, and some rows leave it out.

CASTPRGVEEQFF	TGTGCCAGCACCCCTCGGGGCGTAGAGGAGCAGTTCTTC	NA	NA	TRBV12-3/TRBV12-4	TRBJ2-1	13
CASSLDLGRNSPLHF	TGTGCCAGCAGCTTGGACCTGGGACGTAATTCACCCCTCCACTTT	NA	NA	TRBV5-5	TRBJ1-6	15
CASSFQGRNTEAFF	TGTGCCAGCAGTTTTCAGGGAAGGAACACTGAAGCTTTCTTT	NA	NA	TRBV27	TRBJ1-1	14
CASSYTGQRFTYEQYF	TGTGCCAGCAGTTACACGGGACAAAGATTCACCTACGAGCAGTACTTC	NA	NA	TRBV6-6	TRBJ2-7	16
CASSLAGELFF	TGCGCCAGCAGCTTGGCCGGGGAGCTGTTTTTT	NA	NA	TRBV5-1	TRBJ2-2	11
CASRMPASRPYGYTF	TGTGCCAGCAGGATGCCAGCCAGTAGGCCCTATGGCTACACCTTC	NA	NA	TRBV6-5	TRBJ1-2	15
CASRPRAGGGGNEQFF	TGTGCCAGCAGGCCAAGAGCGGGAGGGGGAGGCAATGAGCAGTTCTTC	TRBD2	NA	TRBV11-2	TRBJ2-1	16
CAISDGDQPQHF	TGTGCCATCAGTGATGGGGATCAGCCCCAGCATTTT	NA	NA	TRBV10-3	TRBJ1-5	12
CASSELAFQYF	TGTGCCAGCAGTGAACTAGCGTTCCAGTACTTC	NA	NA	TRBV2	TRBJ2-7	11
CSVHGGNEQFF	TGCAGCGTCCACGGGGGTAATGAGCAGTTCTTC	NA	NA	TRBV29-1	TRBJ2-1	11
CASSFWTGGRNQPQHF	TGTGCCAGTAGTTTCTGGACAGGGGGCCGCAATCAGCCCCAGCATTTT	TRBD1	NA	TRBV19	TRBJ1-5	16
CAWTQGSRKTQYF	TGTGCCTGGACCCAGGGGTCTAGAAAGACCCAGTACTTC	NA	NA	TRBV30	TRBJ2-5	13
CASSETTDTQYF	TGTGCCAGCAGTGAAACGACAGATACGCAGTATTTT	NA	NA	TRBV6-1	TRBJ2-3	12
CASSTTGSYGYTF	TGTGCCAGCAGCACCACAGGGTCTTATGGCTACACCTTC	NA	NA	TRBV7-8	TRBJ1-2	13
CASSYSGWDPTDTQYF	TGTGCCAGCAGTTACTCGGGCTGGGACCCCACAGATACGCAGTATTTT	NA	NA	TRBV6-5	TRBJ2-3	16
CASTVRGYEQYF	TGTGCCTCAACAGTTAGGGGCTACGAGCAGTACTTC	NA	NA	TRBV30	TRBJ2-7	12
CASSVGGGWGTEAFF	TGTGCCAGCAGCGTCGGAGGAGGTTGGGGCACTGAAGCTTTCTTT	NA	medium-sized	TRBV9	TRBJ1-1	15
CASSQGGLGGPYNEQFF	TGCGCCAGCAGCCAAGGGGGGTTGGGGGGGCCCTACAATGAGCAGTTCTTC	NA	NA	TRBV4-1	TRBJ2-1	17
CASRDGVGAGELFF	TGCGCCAGCCGGGATGGAGTCGGGGCCGGGGAGCTGTTTTTT	NA	NA	TRBV5-1	TRBJ2-2	14
CASSVDGTSGPQQFF	TGTGCCAGCAGCGTAGATGGGACTAGCGGACCTCAGCAGTTCTTC	TRBD2	once	TRBV9	TRBJ2-1	15
CASTPNRDYGYTF	TGTGCCAGCACCCCGAACAGGGACTATGGCTACACCTTC	NA	NA	TRBV12-3/TRBV12-4	TRBJ1-2	13
CASSQISGSLYNEQFF	TGTGCCAGCAGCCAAATTAGCGGGAGTCTCTACAATGAGCAGTTCTTC	TRBD2	NA	TRBV14	TRBJ2-1	16
CASSPHRGFNYGYTF	TGTGCCAGCAGCCCCCACAGGGGCTTTAACTATGGCTACACCTTC	TRBD1	NA	TRBV3-1/TRBV3-2	TRBJ1-2	15
CASRRDGNTEAFF	TGTGCCAGCAGACGAGACGGGAACACTGAAGCTTTCTTT	NA	NA	TRBV9	TRBJ1-1	13
CASTRYIRPYRGGQPQHF	TGTGCCAGCACCCGTTATATCCGCCCTTACAGGGGAGGCCAGCCCCAGCATTTT	TRBD1	NA	TRBV13	TRBJ1-5	18
CASSFETDTEAFF	TGCGCCAGCAGCTTTGAGACGGACACTGAAGCTTTCTTT	NA	NA	TRBV5-1	TRBJ1-1	13
CASVGQGDYNEQFF	TGTGCCAGCGTAGGACAGGGGGACTACAATGAGCAGTTCTTC	TRBD1	once	TRBV6-5	TRBJ2-1	14
CASSERDEQYF	TGTGCCAGCAGTGAGCGGGACGAGCAGTACTTC	NA	NA	TRBV25-1	TRBJ2-7	11
CASSIGQGAAEAFF	TGTGCCAGCAGTATTGGACAGGGGGCTGCTGAAGCTTTCTTT	TRBD1	NA	TRBV6-5	TRBJ1-1	14
CASSVGPTGELFF	TGTGCCAGCAGCGTAGGGCCCACCGGGGAGCTGTTTTTT	NA	NA	TRBV9	TRBJ2-2	13
CASSAGLAGKLFF	TGTGCCAGCAGCGCCGGACTAGCGGGGAAGCTGTTTTTT	TRBD2	NA	TRBV9	TRBJ2-2	13
CASRGARSNQPQHF	TGTGCCAGCAGAGGGGCTAGAAGCAATCAGCCCCAGCATTTT	NA	NA	TRBV6-5	TRBJ1-5	14
CASGPGTSGENYEQYF	TGTGCTAGTGGACCTGGGACTAGCGGGGAGAACTACGAGCAGTACTTC	TRBD2	NA	TRBV12-5	TRBJ2-7	16
CAISLFLGGETQYF	TGTGCCATCAGTTTGTTTCTAGGAGGAGAGACCCAGTACTTC	NA	NA	TRBV10-3	TRBJ2-5	14
CASSSGQGSNQPQHF	TGTGCCAGCAGCTCGGGACAGGGTAGCAATCAGCCCCAGCATTTT	TRBD1	NA	TRBV7-6	TRBJ1-5	15
CASSFNRGEGYTF	TGTGCCAGCAGCTTCAACAGAGGGGAAGGCTACACCTTC	NA	NA	TRBV11-2	TRBJ1-2	13
CASSERVRQGGNTEAFF	TGTGCCAGCAGTGAAAGGGTCCGACAGGGGGGGAACACTGAAGCTTTCTTT	TRBD1	NA	TRBV6-1	TRBJ1-1	17
CASSGSLSAVSSYEQYF	TGTGCCAGCAGTGGGTCTTTATCGGCGGTTAGCTCCTACGAGCAGTACTTC	NA	NA	TRBV7-8	TRBJ2-7	17
CASIPGGGGYNEQFF	TGCGCCAGCATCCCCGGGGGGGGCGGGTACAATGAGCAGTTCTTC	TRBD2	NA	TRBV5-1	TRBJ2-1	15
CASSVFSGMEYNEQFF	TGTGCCAGCAGCGTGTTCAGCGGGATGGAATACAATGAGCAGTTCTTC	TRBD2	NA	TRBV9	TRBJ2-1	16
CASSIDGRGVYEQYF	TGTGCCAGTAGTATAGATGGCAGGGGGGTCTACGAGCAGTACTTC	NA	NA	TRBV19	TRBJ2-7	15
CASSGDTGELFF	TGCGCCAGCAGCGGGGACACCGGGGAGCTGTTTTTT	NA	NA	TRBV5-1	TRBJ2-2	12
CASSYTGNNEQFF	TGCGCCAGCAGCTATACAGGGAACAATGAGCAGTTCTTC	NA	once	TRBV5-1	TRBJ2-1	13
CASSSNPGPGSGELFF	TGTGCCAGCAGCTCGAATCCGGGACCTGGATCGGGGGAGCTGTTTTTT	NA	NA	TRBV5-4	TRBJ2-2	16
CAIRVTSGTGEQYF	TGTGCCATCAGGGTGACTAGCGGGACGGGGGAGCAGTACTTC	TRBD2	NA	TRBV10-3	TRBJ2-7	14
CASSHRQNYGYTF	TGTGCCAGCAGCCATCGACAGAACTATGGCTACACCTTC	NA	NA	TRBV11-1	TRBJ1-2	13
CASSQSRGSPLHF	TGTGCCAGCAGCCAATCTCGAGGTTCACCCCTCCACTTT	NA	NA	TRBV3-1/TRBV3-2	TRBJ1-6	13
CASSPGYDGYTF	TGTGCCAGCAGTCCAGGGTACGATGGCTACACCTTC	NA	NA	TRBV6-5	TRBJ1-2	12
CASSLSDLRGYGYTF	TGCGCCAGCAGCTTGAGTGATCTCAGGGGGTATGGCTACACCTTC	TRBD1	once	TRBV5-1	TRBJ1-2	15
CASSWDTASTNEKLFF	TGTGCCAGCAGTTGGGATACGGCCTCAACTAATGAAAAACTGTTTTTT	NA	NA	TRBV27	TRBJ1-4	16
CASSQGGPNTGELFF	TGTGCCAGCAGCCAAGGAGGGCCGAACACCGGGGAGCTGTTTTTT	NA	NA	TRBV4-2	TRBJ2-2	15
CASSLGLAGPNWEQYF	TGTGCCAGCAGCTTAGGCCTAGCGGGACCGAACTGGGAGCAGTACTTC	TRBD2	NA	TRBV7-2	TRBJ2-7	16
CASSLGQGRYEQYF	TGCGCCAGCAGCTTGGGACAGGGGCGATACGAGCAGTACTTC	TRBD1	NA	TRBV5-1	TRBJ2-7	14